These T cell receptor beta chains were read from a single sample in a study of blood T cell repertoires in COVID-19. Only in-frame clones appear in the TCRdb table, and some are missing; sequencing was by immunoSEQ multiplex PCR. The data show about 280,000 clones, roughly 90% seen once. Sequencing was performed on peripheral blood. The origin of the receptors is a woman aged 30 to 39 with COVID-19, enrolled during active disease. CDR3s include the opening cysteine and the closing phenylalanine or tryptophan. A D gene is named only where the DNA matches it firmly. Part of the rows lack a size; the others show once, few, many or a class for expanded clones.

j_call	d_call	cdr3_length	v_call	clone_size	cdr3_nt	cdr3_aa
TRBJ1-5	TRBD1	14	TRBV19	.	TGTGCCAGTAGGGCCGAGGGGGCCTATCAGCCCCAGCATTTT	CASRAEGAYQPQHF
TRBJ1-4	.	14	TRBV15	few	TGTGCCACCAGCAGAGGTGGGGGGGGTGAAAAACTGTTTTTT	CATSRGGGGEKLFF
TRBJ2-1	TRBD2	14	TRBV9	.	TGTGCCAGCAGCGTAGGCGGGAGGGGTAATGAGCAGTTCTTC	CASSVGGRGNEQFF
TRBJ2-5	TRBD1	17	TRBV24-1	.	TGTGCCACCAGTGACAGTCCCGGGACAGGGGTCCTAGAGACCCAGTACTTC	CATSDSPGTGVLETQYF
TRBJ1-5	TRBD1	13	TRBV2	.	TGTGCCAGCAGTAATGACAGGGGTCAGCCCCAGCATTTT	CASSNDRGQPQHF
TRBJ1-2	.	14	TRBV3-1/TRBV3-2	.	TGTGCCAGCAGCCTGAGGGACAACAGGAATGGCTACACCTTC	CASSLRDNRNGYTF
TRBJ1-5	.	13	TRBV28	.	TGTGCCAGCAGTTTAGGCAGGATAAGGCCCCAGCATTTT	CASSLGRIRPQHF
TRBJ2-3	.	14	TRBV6-6	.	TGTGCCAGCAGTTACAGGGGCGGCGCAGATACGCAGTATTTT	CASSYRGGADTQYF
TRBJ2-7	.	14	TRBV18	.	TGTGCCAGCTCACCATCGGGAAATTCCTACGAGCAGTACTTC	CASSPSGNSYEQYF
TRBJ2-7	.	10	TRBV2	.	TGTGCCAGCGGGAGGGGGGAGCAGTACTTC	CASGRGEQYF
TRBJ2-3	TRBD2	17	TRBV7-8	.	TGTGCCAGCAGCCGAGCAGCGGGAGGGCCAAGCACAGATACGCAGTATTTT	CASSRAAGGPSTDTQYF
TRBJ1-4	TRBD1	16	TRBV7-2	.	TGTGCCAGCAGCCCTAAAGGGGGCCGATGGGGGGAAAAACTGTTTTTT	CASSPKGGRWGEKLFF
TRBJ2-5	TRBD2	17	TRBV18	once	TGTGCCAGCTCATACGGGACTAGCGGGAGTCGCCAAGAGACCCAGTACTTC	CASSYGTSGSRQETQYF
TRBJ1-2	.	11	TRBV6-5	.	TGTGCCAGCCACAATATCTATGGCTACACCTTC	CASHNIYGYTF
TRBJ2-1	.	14	TRBV27	.	TGTGCCAGCAGTTTAGGGGGGTTTAGGAATGAGCAGTTCTTC	CASSLGGFRNEQFF
TRBJ2-3	.	15	TRBV5-4	.	TGTGCCAGCAGCTGGGGGACTGCCTCTGGGGATACGCAGTATTTT	CASSWGTASGDTQYF
TRBJ2-5	.	13	TRBV5-1	.	TGCGCCAGCAGCTCAGCGGCCACGGAGACCCAGTACTTC	CASSSAATETQYF
TRBJ2-1	.	14	TRBV4-1	.	TGCGCCAGCAGCCAGTACAGGGTGGGCAATGAGCAGTTCTTC	CASSQYRVGNEQFF
TRBJ2-1	.	13	TRBV12-3/TRBV12-4	.	TGTGCCAGCAGTTTAGGCGGGTCACAGGGGCAGTTCTTC	CASSLGGSQGQFF
TRBJ2-2	.	13	TRBV19	.	TGTGCCAGTACTTACAGGGCCACCGGGGAGCTGTTTTTT	CASTYRATGELFF
TRBJ2-7	.	18	TRBV11-2	.	TGTGCCAGCAGCTCCTATTTGGTTGGGCCAAATTTTGTCTACGAGCAGTACTTC	CASSSYLVGPNFVYEQYF
TRBJ2-3	TRBD2	16	TRBV27	.	TGTGCCAGCAGCAACCTCGGGACTAGCGGACCGGATACGCAGTATTTT	CASSNLGTSGPDTQYF
TRBJ2-7	.	16	TRBV27	once	TGTGCCAGCAGTTCCGGAACAGGGAAGCCGACCTACGAGCAGTACTTC	CASSSGTGKPTYEQYF
TRBJ2-1	TRBD2	15	TRBV10-3	.	TGTGCCATCAGCCTTAGCGGGAGGGGCCCGAATGAGCAGTTCTTC	CAISLSGRGPNEQFF
TRBJ2-5	TRBD2	18	TRBV19	.	TGTGCCAGTAGTATAGATGGTAGCGGGAGGGCCCTCAGGGAGACCCAGTACTTC	CASSIDGSGRALRETQYF
TRBJ1-2	.	13	TRBV6-5	.	TGTGCCAGCCGGAGGACCGAAGGCTATGGCTACACCTTC	CASRRTEGYGYTF
TRBJ2-1	TRBD2	16	TRBV5-4	once	TGTGCCAGCGGCACTATAGCGGGAGGATCCTACAATGAGCAGTTCTTC	CASGTIAGGSYNEQFF
TRBJ2-7	TRBD2	14	TRBV10-1	once	TGCGCCAGCAGTGAAAGTATTAGCGGGTACGAGCAGTACTTC	CASSESISGYEQYF
TRBJ1-3	TRBD1	14	TRBV2	.	TGTGCCAGCGGGGACAGGGTGGCAGGAAACACCATATATTTT	CASGDRVAGNTIYF
TRBJ2-6	.	14	TRBV2	.	TGTGCCAGCAGCCAGGGTGGTGGGGCCAACGTCCTGACTTTC	CASSQGGGANVLTF
TRBJ2-3	TRBD2	15	TRBV2	.	TGTGCCAGCAGTGAAAGCGGGGCGGGAGCTGATACGCAGTATTTT	CASSESGAGADTQYF
TRBJ1-4	.	13	TRBV5-1	.	TGCGCCAGCAGCTTCTACAGGGATGAAAAACTGTTTTTT	CASSFYRDEKLFF
TRBJ2-5	TRBD2	13	TRBV6-5	.	TGTGCCAGCGGCGGGGGGATCGGAGAGACCCAGTACTTC	CASGGGIGETQYF
TRBJ2-7	TRBD1	14	TRBV6-5	once	TGTGCCAGCAGCCGACAGGGGGCTGCCGACGAGCAGTACTTC	CASSRQGAADEQYF
TRBJ1-2	TRBD1	13	TRBV4-3	.	TGCGCCAGCAGCCGGGACAGGGTTAGCGGCTACACCTTC	CASSRDRVSGYTF
TRBJ2-7	TRBD2	16	TRBV4-1	.	TGCGCCAGCAGCCAAGATGTGCTAGCGGACTCCTACGAGCAGTACTTC	CASSQDVLADSYEQYF
TRBJ1-6	.	10	TRBV20-1	once	TGCAGTGCCCCGCCGGGACCCCTCCACTTT	CSAPPGPLHF
TRBJ2-7	.	14	TRBV6-5	.	TGTGCCAGCAGTTACGGGGGGGGCCCATACGAGCAGTACTTC	CASSYGGGPYEQYF
TRBJ2-7	TRBD2	13	TRBV2	.	TGTGCCAGCAGGACTAGCGGGACCTACGAGCAGTACTTC	CASRTSGTYEQYF
TRBJ1-5	TRBD1	16	TRBV28	.	TGTGCCAGCAAGGACAGGGGATGGTCAGGCAATCAGCCCCAGCATTTT	CASKDRGWSGNQPQHF
TRBJ2-3	.	16	TRBV19	.	TGTGCCAGTAGTATGGAGTCTAGCTCTGCCACAGATACGCAGTATTTT	CASSMESSSATDTQYF
TRBJ1-4	.	14	TRBV4-2	.	TGTGCCAGCAGTCAAGGCGGGGCGGAGGAAAAACTGTTTTTT	CASSQGGAEEKLFF
TRBJ1-5	TRBD1	14	TRBV7-8	.	TGTGCCAGCAGCCATGGTCAGGGGGACCAGCCCCAGCATTTT	CASSHGQGDQPQHF
TRBJ1-5	.	12	TRBV29-1	.	TGCAGCGCCCTGAGTAGCAATCAGCCCCAGCATTTT	CSALSSNQPQHF
TRBJ2-1	TRBD2	13	TRBV2	.	TGTGCCATCGAGCTTAGCGGGAGAGATGAGCAGTTCTTC	CAIELSGRDEQFF
TRBJ2-1	TRBD2	15	TRBV7-3	.	TGTGCCAGCAGCCTATCTAGCGGCCCCTACAATGAGCAGTTCTTC	CASSLSSGPYNEQFF